Presented here are 29 T cell receptor beta chains from one specimen sequenced in a study of PD-L1 blockade in urothelial cancer. Profiled with immunoSEQ multiplex PCR; TCRdb holds only in-frame clones, not every one. The data contain 130,000 or so clones, 84% of them seen just once; the ten biggest clones take up under 3.5%. Indicated time point: pretreatment peripheral blood. Source: PBMCs, taken around atezolizumab (anti-PD-L1) treatment. The receptors were gathered from a man between 50 and 59 years old with urothelial cancer.

The rearrangement joins TRBV30 to TRBJ1-5; D not certain. Germline V gene lookup returns CDR1 GTSNPN and CDR2 SVGIG (reference sequence). The germline V and J ends were trimmed by 2 bases and 3 bases, with 8 bases remaining between them. This CDR3 comprises 13 residues. The DNA of the CDR3 is TGTGCCTGGAGTCGTACAACCAATCAGCCCCAGCATTTT. Residues: CAWSRTTNQPQHF.

The V call is TRBV28, the J call TRBJ1-2, with D tentatively TRBD1 (6 bases). Germline values: CDR1 MDHEN, CDR2 SYDVKM. The CDR3 covers 14 residues. Deletions cut 5 bases from V and 6 bases from J, with 16 bases between. The CDR3 DNA reads TGTGCCAGCAGTATCCCTGGGGGCGCGAATGGCTACACCTTC. This codes for CASSIPGGANGYTF.

This clone was counted only a few times. The chain combines TRBV7-9 with TRBJ2-7, with 8 bases aligning to TRBD1. J gave up 5 bases and V 2 bases, and 5 bases lay outside the gene matches. The CDR3 has 14 residues. The V gene's germline CDR1 is SEHNR and CDR2 FQNEAQ (reference sequence). CDR3 in DNA: TGTGCCAGCAGCTTACCCCCGGGACAGGACGAGCAGTACTTC. As protein: CASSLPPGQDEQYF.

The chain has TRBV28 and TRBJ1-5, with 10 nucleotides matching TRBD1. This CDR3 region has 18 residues. V trimming: 4 bases; J trimming: 0 bases; junction bases outside the gene matches: 9. Germline V gives CDR1 MDHEN, CDR2 SYDVKM. CDR3 nucleotides: TGTGCCAGCAGTTCCCGGGACAGGGGACCCGATAGCAATCAGCCCCAGCATTTT. It is translated as CASSSRDRGPDSNQPQHF.

V usage is TRBV12-2 and J usage is TRBJ2-7; the tabulated D call, TRBD2, remains unverified against the DNA. TRBV12-2 is noted as a pseudogene. The CDR3 sequence is 14 residues long. The CDR3 sequence is CASPRPGGSYEQYF. In DNA form, the CDR3 reads TGTGCAAGTCCTCGCCCGGGGGGTTCCTACGAGCAGTACTTC.

The V and J genes are TRBV5-6 and TRBJ1-5, with unresolved D. V was pared by 4 bases and J by 4 bases, with 21 bases between. This CDR3 has 17 residues. Germline values: CDR1 SGHDT, CDR2 YYEEEE. This CDR3 reads CASSSAKRPTRNQPQHF. The CDR3 DNA sequence: TGTGCCAGCAGCAGCGCTAAGAGACCGACCAGAAATCAGCCCCAGCATTTT.

This clone was detected only once. The J gene is TRBJ2-5, the V gene TRBV30; TRBD2 matches at 13 bases. This CDR3 has 17 residues. Trimming cost V 2 bases and J 5 bases; bases outside gene matches: 11. CDR1 and CDR2 from the germline V gene are GTSNPN and SVGIG (reference sequence). CDR3: CAWSQSRTSGSRETQYF. The CDR3 nucleotides read TGTGCCTGGAGTCAATCTAGGACTAGCGGGAGCCGGGAGACCCAGTACTTC.

The genes are TRBV19 and TRBJ2-7; tentative D call: TRBD2 (5 bases). This CDR3 contains 14 residues. Trimming cost V 6 bases and J 1 base, with 13 bases left between them. Per the germline V gene, CDR1 is LNHDA and CDR2 is SQIVND (reference sequence). The CDR3 DNA reads TGTGCCAGTAGCCAGCGGAGTAGGTCCTACGAGCAGTACTTC. This translates into CASSQRSRSYEQYF. Using reference TRBV19 and TRBJ2-7 for the parts outside the CDR3, the full variable domain is DGGITQSPKYLFRKEGQNVTLSCEQNLNHDAMYWYRQDPGQGLRLIYYSQIVNDFQKGDIAEGYSVSREKKESFPLTVTSAQKNPTAFYLCASSQRSRSYEQYFGPGTRLTVT.

V and J are TRBV11-2 and TRBJ2-5, with 10 bases that match TRBD2. Trimming removed 4 bases from V and 0 bases from J; junction bases left unmatched: 5. Germline CDR1 SGHAT, CDR2 FQNNGV. This CDR3 comprises 16 residues. The chain's CDR3 is CASSSWTSGNQETQYF. The CDR3 DNA is TGTGCCAGCAGCTCCTGGACTAGCGGAAACCAAGAGACCCAGTACTTC.

This sequence joins TRBV5-6 and TRBJ1-1; D is ambiguous. Germline lookup yields CDR1 SGHDT and CDR2 YYEEEE. V shed 4 bases and J shed 1 base, with 8 bases lying between them. CDR3 size: 13 residues. CDR3 amino acids: CASSIRENTEAFF. The DNA for the CDR3 is TGTGCCAGCAGCATCCGGGAGAACACTGAAGCTTTCTTT.

This sequence joins TRBV19 and TRBJ1-4; 9 bases align to TRBD1. Germline CDR1 and CDR2: LNHDA and SQIVND (reference sequence). The CDR3 extends over 13 amino acids. V shed 9 bases, J shed 5 bases, and the junction held 4 bases outside the gene matches. This CDR3 is CASQGQGNEKLFF. The DNA of the CDR3 is TGTGCCAGCCAGGGACAGGGAAATGAAAAACTGTTTTTT.

This clone occurred a few times. The rearrangement uses TRBV30 and TRBJ2-7; 7 bases agree with TRBD2. J gave up 6 bases and V 2 bases, and 28 bases lay outside the gene matches. The V gene's germline CDR1 is GTSNPN and CDR2 SVGIG (reference sequence). The CDR3 is 20 amino acids. Here the CDR3 DNA reads TGTGCCTGGAGTAGCTGGGGAAATAAGGGACGCCAACCGGGGGGTAGCGAGCAGTACTTC. Translation gives CAWSSWGNKGRQPGGSEQYF.

The chain is built from TRBV5-4 and TRBJ2-7, with TRBD2 identical over 9 bases. The CDR3 contains 15 residues. The V segment lost 3 bases and the J segment 3 bases; nucleotides outside the gene matches: 7. CDR1 is SGHNT and CDR2 is YYREEE in the germline V gene (reference sequence). This CDR3 is CASSSGGGEYYEQYF. CDR3 DNA sequence: TGTGCCAGCAGCTCGGGCGGGGGGGAGTACTACGAGCAGTACTTC.

By frequency in the sample, this clone is medium-sized. J is TRBJ2-7 and V is TRBV13; 9 bases are shared with TRBD1. The V gene's germline CDR1 is PRHDT and CDR2 FYEKMQ (reference sequence). The CDR3 has 16 residues. Trimming at V came to 5 bases and at J to 5 bases, leaving 13 bases not matched to a gene. As DNA, the CDR3 is TGTGCCAGCAGCAATAGTCCCGGGACAGGGTACCACGAGCAGTACTTC. Its protein is CASSNSPGTGYHEQYF.

In its sample, this clone was seen a few times. The genes are TRBV6-6 and TRBJ2-3; possible D gene TRBD2, 5 bases. The CDR3 covers 15 residues. The germline V gene encodes CDR1 MNHNY and CDR2 SVGAGI (reference sequence). Trimming took 0 bases from V and 0 from J, leaving 7 bases between them. Written as DNA, the CDR3 is TGTGCCAGCAGTTACTCGACTACTAGCACAGATACGCAGTATTTT. This translates into CASSYSTTSTDTQYF.

V gene TRBV28 combines with J gene TRBJ1-5; 7 positions agree with TRBD1. The CDR3 spans 15 residues. CDR1 MDHEN and CDR2 SYDVKM come from the germline V gene. Germline trimming cut 6 bases from V and 4 bases from J; bases unmatched to any gene: 9. CDR3 sequence: CASRRQGERNQPQHF. In DNA form, the CDR3 reads TGTGCCAGCAGGCGACAGGGCGAGAGGAATCAGCCCCAGCATTTT. The complete variable domain, with remaining parts taken from reference TRBV28 and TRBJ1-5, reads DVKVTQSSRYLVKRTGEKVFLECVQDMDHENMFWYRQDPGLGLRLIYFSYDVKMKEKGDIPEGYSVSREKKERFSLILESASTNQTSMYLCASRRQGERNQPQHFGDGTRLSIL.

This clone is a singleton in its sample. V gene TRBV5-5 combines with J gene TRBJ2-2; D possibly corresponds to TRBD1 (7 bases). Per the germline V gene, CDR1 is SGHKS and CDR2 is YYEKEE (reference sequence). V gave up 0 bases and J gave up 4 bases, with 13 bases separating them. The CDR3 is made up of 16 amino acids. DNA for the CDR3: TGTGCCAGCAGCTTGGGAGTCCAGGGGGGCACCGGGGAGCTGTTTTTT. Its protein product is CASSLGVQGGTGELFF.

A single count supports this clone. The chain carries TRBV29-1 and TRBJ2-1; 7 bases line up with TRBD2. Germline V gene lookup returns CDR1 SQVTM and CDR2 ANQGSEA. Losses at the gene ends were 0 bases for V and 4 bases for J; bases not matched to a gene: 9. The CDR3 contains 16 residues. CDR3 bases: TGCAGCGTTGAAGAGGGAGGGCCATACAATTACAATGAGCAGTTCTTC. Translation: CSVEEGGPYNYNEQFF.

The rearrangement links TRBV19 to TRBJ1-2; D uncertain. Germline CDR1 is LNHDA and CDR2 is SQIVND (reference sequence). The CDR3 extends over 13 amino acids. Trimming pared 4 bases from V and 3 bases from J, leaving 9 bases between. The CDR3 is CASSRTGDYGYTF. CDR3 coding DNA: TGTGCCAGTAGTAGGACGGGAGACTATGGCTACACCTTC.

This clone was observed a few times. V gene TRBV18 combines with J gene TRBJ2-1; the match to TRBD2 covers 8 bases. With 3 bases clipped from V and 4 bases from J, the junction kept 14 bases outside the gene matches. This CDR3 spans 18 amino acids. Per the germline V gene, CDR1 is KGHSH and CDR2 is LQKENI. DNA for the CDR3: TGTGCCAGCTCACCGGGCCGGGAGGGCATCTTGTTGTACAATGAGCAGTTCTTC. Its protein product is CASSPGREGILLYNEQFF.

The chain joins TRBV5-1 to TRBJ1-2, with D unclear. Trimming removed 4 bases at V and 4 bases at J, with 20 bases between. The CDR3 extends over 16 amino acids. CDR1 and CDR2 from the germline V gene are SGHRS and YFSETQ. The CDR3 here is CASSPGRTSTTYGYTF. The CDR3 DNA reads TGCGCCAGCAGCCCGGGAAGGACCTCAACTACCTATGGCTACACCTTC.

This chain uses TRBV18 with TRBJ1-3; D is possibly TRBD1 (5 bases). The V end lost 4 bases, the J end lost 0 bases, and 10 bases lay between the germline ends. Germline lookup yields CDR1 KGHSH and CDR2 LQKENI. The CDR3 sequence is 15 residues long. CDR3 in amino acids: CASSQTGISGNTIYF. CDR3 nucleotides: TGTGCCAGCTCACAAACAGGAATCTCTGGAAACACCATATATTTT.

J is TRBJ2-1 and V is TRBV12-5, with TRBD1 matching 11 bases. Germline CDR1 reads LGHNT; CDR2 reads FRNRAP. Losses at the gene ends were 5 bases for V and 5 bases for J; bases not matched to a gene: 5. This CDR3 contains 15 residues. The CDR3 coding sequence is TGTGCTAGTGGTCCAGGACAGGGGGCCCACAATGAGCAGTTCTTC. Its protein product is CASGPGQGAHNEQFF.

The J gene is TRBJ2-3, the V gene TRBV28, with 10 bases lining up with TRBD2. The ends lost 1 base at V and 0 bases at J; junction bases unmatched: 7. CDR1 is MDHEN and CDR2 is SYDVKM in the germline V gene. The CDR3 covers 18 residues. CDR3 coding DNA: TGTGCCAGCAGTTTATATGCTAGCGGGAGCGCTAGCACAGATACGCAGTATTTT. Translation gives CASSLYASGSASTDTQYF.

The chain combines TRBV30 with TRBJ1-6, with D hard to call. This CDR3 spans 14 amino acids. V lost 0 bases and J lost 5, with 8 bases in between. Germline CDR1 GTSNPN, CDR2 SVGIG (reference sequence). CDR3 region: CAWSVNGHNSPLHF. The CDR3 DNA follows: TGTGCCTGGAGTGTAAACGGTCATAATTCACCCCTCCACTTT.

The J gene is TRBJ2-1, the V gene TRBV21-1; the table's D call TRBD1 went unverified against the DNA. TRBV21-1 is a pseudogene. This CDR3 has 16 amino acids. CDR3 in amino acids: CASSNPPGTGYNEQFF. CDR3 DNA: TGTGCCAGCAGCAACCCTCCCGGGACAGGCTACAATGAGCAGTTCTTC.

CDR3 protein: CAISETAHQPQHF. CDR3 bases: TGTGCCATCAGTGAGACAGCACATCAGCCCCAGCATTTT. V gene TRBV10-3 combines with J gene TRBJ1-5; D unresolved. This CDR3 has 13 amino acids. The V and J ends lost 2 bases and 5 bases respectively, with 7 bases between them. The germline CDR1 and CDR2 sequences are ENHRY and SYGVKD.

The chain carries TRBV11-3 and TRBJ2-3; 8 nucleotides line up with TRBD2. Germline V gene lookup returns CDR1 SGHNT and CDR2 YENEEA. This CDR3 is built from 16 residues. J was trimmed by 3 bases and V by 5 bases; bases with no gene match: 10. In nucleotides, the CDR3 is TGTGCCAGCAGCCTTATAGCGGGATTTGAGACAGATACGCAGTATTTT. Translation gives CASSLIAGFETDTQYF.

The V gene is TRBV6-1, the J gene TRBJ2-3; 8 nucleotides line up with TRBD2. With 2 bases clipped from V and 4 bases from J, the junction kept 14 bases outside the gene matches. Germline V gene sequence: CDR1 MNHNS, CDR2 SASEGT. The CDR3 consists of 18 residues. CDR3: CASSETVAGGLGPDTQYF. The DNA for the CDR3 is TGTGCCAGCAGTGAAACGGTGGCGGGAGGTCTGGGACCAGATACGCAGTATTTT.